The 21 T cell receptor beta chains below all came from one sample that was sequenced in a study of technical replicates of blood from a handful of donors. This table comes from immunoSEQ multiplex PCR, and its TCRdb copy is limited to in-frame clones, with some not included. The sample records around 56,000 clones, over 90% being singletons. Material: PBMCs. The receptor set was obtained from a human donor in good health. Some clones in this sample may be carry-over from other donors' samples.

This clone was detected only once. The CDR3 is CASSYDRGEDTIYF. The CDR3 DNA sequence: TGTGCCAGCAGTTACGACAGGGGGGAGGACACCATATATTTT. The V call is TRBV6-6, the J call TRBJ1-3; 9 nucleotides line up with TRBD1. CDR3 length equals 14 residues. Germline V gene lookup returns CDR1 MNHNY and CDR2 SVGAGI (reference sequence). V dropped 2 bases and J dropped 8; count of bases not matched to a gene: 4.

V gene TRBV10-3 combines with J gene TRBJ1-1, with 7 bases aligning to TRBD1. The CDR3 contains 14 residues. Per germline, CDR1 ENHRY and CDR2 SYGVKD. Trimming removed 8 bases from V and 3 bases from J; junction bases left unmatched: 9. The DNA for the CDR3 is TGTGCCATCGCACAAACTACAGGGGACACTGAAGCTTTCTTT. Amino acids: CAIAQTTGDTEAFF.

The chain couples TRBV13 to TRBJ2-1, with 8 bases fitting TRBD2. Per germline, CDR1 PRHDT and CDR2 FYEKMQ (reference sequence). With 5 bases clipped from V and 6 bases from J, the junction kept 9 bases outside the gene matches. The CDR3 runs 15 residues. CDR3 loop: CASSLERERLNEQFF. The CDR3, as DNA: TGTGCCAGCAGCCTGGAGCGGGAGAGGCTCAATGAGCAGTTCTTC.

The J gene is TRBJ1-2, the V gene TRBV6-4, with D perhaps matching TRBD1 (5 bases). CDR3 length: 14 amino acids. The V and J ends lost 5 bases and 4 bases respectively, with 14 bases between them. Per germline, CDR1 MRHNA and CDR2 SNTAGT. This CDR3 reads CASSPQGSSYGYTF. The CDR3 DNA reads TGTGCCAGCAGTCCGCAGGGATCCAGCTATGGCTACACCTTC.

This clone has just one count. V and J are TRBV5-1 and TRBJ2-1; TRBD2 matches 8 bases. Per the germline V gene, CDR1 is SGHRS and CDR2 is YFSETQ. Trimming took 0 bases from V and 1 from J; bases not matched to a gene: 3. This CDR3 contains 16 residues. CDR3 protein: CASSLVAGGSYNEQFF. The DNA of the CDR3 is TGCGCCAGCAGCTTGGTGGCGGGAGGTTCCTACAATGAGCAGTTCTTC.

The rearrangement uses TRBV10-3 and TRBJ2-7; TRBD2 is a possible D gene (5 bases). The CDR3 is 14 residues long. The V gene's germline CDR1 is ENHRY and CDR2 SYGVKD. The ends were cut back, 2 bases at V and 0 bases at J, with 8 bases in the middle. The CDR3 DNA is TGTGCCATCAGTGAGGGCGGGTCCTCCTACGAGCAGTACTTC. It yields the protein CAISEGGSSYEQYF.

The DNA of the CDR3 is TGTGCCACCAGCAGAGGGACTAGCGGGGGCGGTGGAGATACGCAGTATTTT. Translation gives CATSRGTSGGGGDTQYF. The chain is built from TRBV15 and TRBJ2-3, with 13 bases aligning to TRBD2. In germline, CDR1 is LNHNV, CDR2 YYDKDF (reference sequence). V was clipped by 1 base and J by 5 bases; unmatched bases: 6. The CDR3 totals 17 residues.

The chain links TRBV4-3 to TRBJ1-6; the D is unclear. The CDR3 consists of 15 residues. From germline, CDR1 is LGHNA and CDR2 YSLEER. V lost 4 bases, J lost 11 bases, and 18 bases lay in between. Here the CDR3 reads CASSPNYPPSAPLHF. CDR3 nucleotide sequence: TGCGCCAGCAGCCCAAATTATCCGCCGAGTGCACCCCTCCACTTT.

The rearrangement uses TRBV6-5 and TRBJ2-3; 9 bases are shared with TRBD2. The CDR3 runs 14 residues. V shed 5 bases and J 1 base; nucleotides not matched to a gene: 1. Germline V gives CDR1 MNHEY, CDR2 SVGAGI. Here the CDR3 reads CASSGTSRTDTQYF. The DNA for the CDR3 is TGTGCCAGCAGTGGGACTAGCCGCACAGATACGCAGTATTTT.

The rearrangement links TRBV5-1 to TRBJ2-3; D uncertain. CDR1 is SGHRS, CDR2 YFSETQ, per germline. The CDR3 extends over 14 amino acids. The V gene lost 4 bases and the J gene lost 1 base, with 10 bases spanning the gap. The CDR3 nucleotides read TGCGCCAGCAGCGGAAGCGAGGGCACAGATACGCAGTATTTT. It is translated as CASSGSEGTDTQYF.

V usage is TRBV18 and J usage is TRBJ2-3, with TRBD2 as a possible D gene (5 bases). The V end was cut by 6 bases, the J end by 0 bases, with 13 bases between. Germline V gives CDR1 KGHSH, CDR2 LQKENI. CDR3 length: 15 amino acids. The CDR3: CASSTMRASTDTQYF. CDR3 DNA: TGTGCCAGCTCTACCATGAGGGCTAGCACAGATACGCAGTATTTT.

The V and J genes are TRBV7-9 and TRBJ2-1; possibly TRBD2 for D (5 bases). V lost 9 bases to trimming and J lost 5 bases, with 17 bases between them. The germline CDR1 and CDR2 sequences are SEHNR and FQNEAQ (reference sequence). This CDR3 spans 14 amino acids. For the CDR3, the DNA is TGTGCCAGTGGTGGCCGAGACTACCACAATGAGCAGTTCTTC. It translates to CASGGRDYHNEQFF.

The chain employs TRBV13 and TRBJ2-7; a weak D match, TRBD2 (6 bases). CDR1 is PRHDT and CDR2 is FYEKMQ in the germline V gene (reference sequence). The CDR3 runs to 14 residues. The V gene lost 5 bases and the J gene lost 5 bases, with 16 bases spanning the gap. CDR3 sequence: CASSQIGGNDEQYF. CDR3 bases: TGTGCCAGCAGCCAGATTGGAGGGAATGACGAGCAGTACTTC.

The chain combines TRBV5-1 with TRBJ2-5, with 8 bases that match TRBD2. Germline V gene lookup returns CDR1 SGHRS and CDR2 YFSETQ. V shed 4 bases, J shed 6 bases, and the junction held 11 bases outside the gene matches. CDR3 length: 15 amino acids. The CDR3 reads CASSPLGGGPQTQYF. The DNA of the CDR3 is TGCGCCAGCAGCCCATTGGGCGGGGGGCCGCAGACCCAGTACTTC.

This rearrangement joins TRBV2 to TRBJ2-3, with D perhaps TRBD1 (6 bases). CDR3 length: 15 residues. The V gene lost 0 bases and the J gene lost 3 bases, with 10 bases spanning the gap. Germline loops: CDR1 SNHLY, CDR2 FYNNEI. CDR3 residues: CASSEATGRTDTQYF. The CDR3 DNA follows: TGTGCCAGCAGTGAAGCTACAGGGAGAACAGATACGCAGTATTTT.

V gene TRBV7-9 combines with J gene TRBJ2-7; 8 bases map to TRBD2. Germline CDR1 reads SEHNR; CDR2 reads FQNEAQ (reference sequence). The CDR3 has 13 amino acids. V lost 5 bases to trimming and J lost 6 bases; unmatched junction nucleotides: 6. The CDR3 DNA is TGTGCCAGCAGCCCGGGGACTAGAGGCGAGCAGTACTTC. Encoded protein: CASSPGTRGEQYF.

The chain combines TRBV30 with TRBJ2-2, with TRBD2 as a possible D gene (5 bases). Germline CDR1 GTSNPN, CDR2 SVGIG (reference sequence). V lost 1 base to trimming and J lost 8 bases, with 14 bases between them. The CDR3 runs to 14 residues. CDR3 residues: CAWSAGLLFGELFF. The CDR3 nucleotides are TGTGCCTGGAGTGCTGGACTCCTCTTTGGGGAGCTGTTTTTT.

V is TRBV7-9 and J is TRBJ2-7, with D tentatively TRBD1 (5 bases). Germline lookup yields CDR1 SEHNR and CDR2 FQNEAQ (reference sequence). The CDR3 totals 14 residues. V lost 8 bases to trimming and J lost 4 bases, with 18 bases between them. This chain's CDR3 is CASGTTGVRYEQYF. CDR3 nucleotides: TGTGCCAGCGGAACAACAGGAGTTAGGTACGAGCAGTACTTC.

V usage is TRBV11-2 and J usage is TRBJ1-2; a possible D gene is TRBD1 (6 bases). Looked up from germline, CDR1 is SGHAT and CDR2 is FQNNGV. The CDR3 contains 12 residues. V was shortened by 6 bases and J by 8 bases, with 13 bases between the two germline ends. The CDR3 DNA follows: TGTGCCAGCAGTCCCGGGGGGCGCGGCTACACCTTC. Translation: CASSPGGRGYTF.

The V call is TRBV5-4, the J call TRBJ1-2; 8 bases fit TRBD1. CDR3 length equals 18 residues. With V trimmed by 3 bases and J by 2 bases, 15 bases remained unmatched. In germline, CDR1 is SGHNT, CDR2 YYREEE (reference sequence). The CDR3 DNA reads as TGTGCCAGCAGCTCTTGGGGGGGACAGGCGAATTTCAACTATGGCTACACCTTC. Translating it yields CASSSWGGQANFNYGYTF.

The CDR3 DNA reads TGTGCCAGCAGCGTAGGAGCGGTAGGGGGGCCCCAGCATTTT. It yields the protein CASSVGAVGGPQHF. The J gene is TRBJ1-5, the V gene TRBV9; D is perhaps TRBD1 (6 bases). Per germline, CDR1 SGDLS and CDR2 YYNGEE. CDR3 length: 14 residues. Trimming shortened V by 0 bases and J by 9 bases, and 13 bases separated the two germline ends. Based on the CDR3 plus reference TRBV9 and TRBJ1-5, the full variable domain is DSGVTQTPKHLITATGQRVTLRCSPRSGDLSVYWYQQSLDQGLQFLIQYYNGEERAKGNILERFSAQQFPDLHSELNLSSLELGDSALYFCASSVGAVGGPQHFGDGTRLSIL.